This T cell receptor beta chain was retrieved from a study of T-cell reconstitution after alpha-beta-depleted transplantation in children. Comment on this clonotype: Antigen specificity is unknown.

Points from the study as a whole: By one year post-transplant, T-cell counts and diversity largely arose from T cells that were newly produced.

Unique molecular identifiers were used to barcode this TCRbeta library. Via MiXCR, TCRdb re-called the PCR reads, giving one row per CDR3 protein. The table has some 200,000 distinct CDR3 sequences, approximately 8% seen once. In germline, CDR1 is SGHRS, CDR2 YFSETQ. Trimming took 0 bases from V and 7 from J; bases not matched to a gene: 8. The CDR3 length is 16 residues. Sequencing was performed on PBMCs, mostly from graft donor cells, taken 360 days after TCRalphabeta/CD19-depleted stem cell transplant. The rearrangement links TRBV5-1 to TRBJ2-1; 9 bases are shared with TRBD1. The TCR comes from a male patient under 10 years old who had a stem cell transplant for acute myeloid leukemia, so the T cells may come from the graft donor. The CDR3 DNA reads as TGCGCCAGCAGCTTGGCGGGACAGGGAAGGGAGAATGAGCAGTTCTTC. Protein sequence: CASSLAGQGRENEQFF.